This is a list of T cell receptor beta chains from one sample in a study of T cells in Graves' hyperthyroidism and ophthalmopathy. Each CDR3 protein gets one entry after TCRdb re-called the multiplex PCR reads with MiXCR. The table records about 620,000 distinct CDR3 sequences, roughly 17% of them present only once. Sequenced sample: blood. The receptor source for this set is a woman aged 25 to 45 with Graves' hyperthyroidism. The CDR3 runs from the conserved cysteine through the conserved F or W. A D gene is named only where the DNA matches it firmly. For some rows the clone size is stated as once, few or many, or as a class when expanded; others skip it.

d_gene: TRBD2
j_gene: TRBJ2-5
v_gene: TRBV3-1
abundance: .
CDR3nt: TGTGCCAGCAGCCTCCGAGAGCGGGGATGGTACCAAGAGACCCAGTACTTC
CDR3aa: CASSLRERGWYQETQYF

d_gene: .
j_gene: TRBJ2-2
v_gene: TRBV12-3/TRBV12-4
abundance: .
CDR3nt: TGTGCCAGCAGTTTACCGTTGGCCGGGGAGCTGTTTTTT
CDR3aa: CASSLPLAGELFF

d_gene: .
j_gene: TRBJ2-3
v_gene: TRBV11-3
abundance: few
CDR3nt: TGTGCCAGCAGCTTAGATTTGACCGTTACGCAGTATTTT
CDR3aa: CASSLDLTVTQYF

d_gene: TRBD1
j_gene: TRBJ1-5
v_gene: TRBV19
abundance: few
CDR3nt: TGTGCCAGTAATCCCATACAGGGGCTGCCCCAGCATTTT
CDR3aa: CASNPIQGLPQHF

d_gene: .
j_gene: TRBJ1-1
v_gene: TRBV29-1
abundance: .
CDR3nt: TGCAGCGTTCTTGAGGGAGGTGAAGCTTTCTTT
CDR3aa: CSVLEGGEAFF

d_gene: TRBD2
j_gene: TRBJ2-1
v_gene: TRBV12-3/TRBV12-4
abundance: few
CDR3nt: TGTGCCAGCAGTTTGCGGGAGTATGCTGAGCAGTTCTTC
CDR3aa: CASSLREYAEQFF

d_gene: TRBD1
j_gene: TRBJ2-7
v_gene: TRBV20-1
abundance: few
CDR3nt: TGCAGTGCTCCTAACAGGGGTACGGCGTACGAGCAGTACTTC
CDR3aa: CSAPNRGTAYEQYF

d_gene: TRBD2
j_gene: TRBJ2-1
v_gene: TRBV9
abundance: .
CDR3nt: TGTGCCAGCAGCGTAGGACTAGCCGCGGGGAATGAGCAGTTCTTC
CDR3aa: CASSVGLAAGNEQFF

d_gene: .
j_gene: TRBJ2-3
v_gene: TRBV5-5
abundance: .
CDR3nt: TGTGCCAGCAGGTCCAAGCATATGGGGGCCGGGAGCACAGATACGCAGTATTTT
CDR3aa: CASRSKHMGAGSTDTQYF

d_gene: .
j_gene: TRBJ1-1
v_gene: TRBV27
abundance: many
CDR3nt: TGTGCCAGCAGTGCCGGGACACAGGGCACTGAAGCTTTCTTT
CDR3aa: CASSAGTQGTEAFF

d_gene: TRBD1
j_gene: TRBJ1-5
v_gene: TRBV5-6
abundance: .
CDR3nt: TGTGCCAGCAGCTCCGGGACAGGGGGCATTCAGCCCCAGCATTTT
CDR3aa: CASSSGTGGIQPQHF

d_gene: TRBD2
j_gene: TRBJ2-1
v_gene: TRBV6-2/TRBV6-3
abundance: many
CDR3nt: TGTGCCATCAGTGGACTAGTCACCTACAATGAGCAGTTCTTC
CDR3aa: CAISGLVTYNEQFF

d_gene: .
j_gene: TRBJ2-1
v_gene: TRBV7-2
abundance: many
CDR3nt: TGTGCCAGCAGCTTAATGGCCGGGAATAATGAGCAGTTCTTC
CDR3aa: CASSLMAGNNEQFF

d_gene: .
j_gene: TRBJ1-6
v_gene: TRBV28
abundance: .
CDR3nt: TGTGCCAGCAGCCCACGTAGTCCTAATTCACCCCTCCACTTT
CDR3aa: CASSPRSPNSPLHF

d_gene: .
j_gene: TRBJ2-2
v_gene: TRBV7-2
abundance: many
CDR3nt: TGTGCCAGCAGCTATACAGGGAGGAACACCGGGGAGCTGTTTTTT
CDR3aa: CASSYTGRNTGELFF

d_gene: .
j_gene: TRBJ1-1
v_gene: TRBV29-1
abundance: many
CDR3nt: TGCAGCGTCCTGGGAAACACTGAAGCTTTCTTT
CDR3aa: CSVLGNTEAFF

d_gene: .
j_gene: TRBJ1-1
v_gene: TRBV18
abundance: few
CDR3nt: TGTGCCAGCTCACCATATTCCCAGGGAGTGAACACTGAAGCTTTCTTT
CDR3aa: CASSPYSQGVNTEAFF

d_gene: .
j_gene: TRBJ2-7
v_gene: TRBV10-3
abundance: few
CDR3nt: TGTGCCATCAGTGAGTCAACGGTCGGCTACGAGCAGTACTTC
CDR3aa: CAISESTVGYEQYF

d_gene: .
j_gene: TRBJ1-1
v_gene: TRBV6-2/TRBV6-3
abundance: many
CDR3nt: TGTGCCAGCAGCGTAGGGGTGACCAACACTGAAGCTTTCTTT
CDR3aa: CASSVGVTNTEAFF

d_gene: .
j_gene: TRBJ2-7
v_gene: TRBV12-3/TRBV12-4
abundance: .
CDR3nt: TGTGCCAGCAGTTTAGGGGCCCCCGCTGGGTACGAGCAGTACTTC
CDR3aa: CASSLGAPAGYEQYF

d_gene: TRBD2
j_gene: TRBJ2-1
v_gene: TRBV14
abundance: .
CDR3nt: TGTGCCAGCAGCCCGCAACTACTAGCGGGAGTTTCCAATGAGCAGTTCTTC
CDR3aa: CASSPQLLAGVSNEQFF

d_gene: TRBD2
j_gene: TRBJ2-1
v_gene: TRBV7-3
abundance: many
CDR3nt: TGTGCCAGCAGCTTAACGAGGCTAGCGGGAGGTGAGGAGCAGTTCTTC
CDR3aa: CASSLTRLAGGEEQFF

d_gene: .
j_gene: TRBJ2-1
v_gene: TRBV20-1
abundance: many
CDR3nt: TGCAGTGCTAGAGATCTTTCAGGGCAGGGGAGATACAATGAGCAGTTCTTC
CDR3aa: CSARDLSGQGRYNEQFF

d_gene: TRBD2
j_gene: TRBJ2-3
v_gene: TRBV7-2
abundance: many
CDR3nt: TGTGCCAGCAGCTTAGAACCGGGACTAGGAGCTAATACGCAGTATTTT
CDR3aa: CASSLEPGLGANTQYF

d_gene: .
j_gene: TRBJ2-6
v_gene: TRBV28
abundance: few
CDR3nt: TGTGCCAGCAGTTATCGTAGCCCGAAAACACCTAGCGCCTCTGGGGCCAACGTCCTGACTTTC
CDR3aa: CASSYRSPKTPSASGANVLTF

d_gene: .
j_gene: TRBJ2-7
v_gene: TRBV7-2
abundance: many
CDR3nt: TGTGCCAGCACCCAGAACCAAGGGGACGAGCAGTACTTC
CDR3aa: CASTQNQGDEQYF

d_gene: TRBD2
j_gene: TRBJ2-1
v_gene: TRBV27
abundance: few
CDR3nt: TGTGCCAGCACGGGGGGGCTAAACAATGAGCAGTTCTTC
CDR3aa: CASTGGLNNEQFF

d_gene: TRBD1
j_gene: TRBJ1-5
v_gene: TRBV28
abundance: .
CDR3nt: TGTGCCAGCACCACCGGGACAGCCAGCAATCAGCCCCAGCATTTT
CDR3aa: CASTTGTASNQPQHF

d_gene: TRBD2
j_gene: TRBJ2-1
v_gene: TRBV5-1
abundance: many
CDR3nt: TGCGCCAGCAGCTTGAATAGCGGGAGGTACAATGAGCAGTTCTTC
CDR3aa: CASSLNSGRYNEQFF

d_gene: TRBD1
j_gene: TRBJ2-5
v_gene: TRBV29-1
abundance: .
CDR3nt: TGCAGCGTGACAGGGAGATCAGAGACCCAGTACTTC
CDR3aa: CSVTGRSETQYF

d_gene: .
j_gene: TRBJ1-4
v_gene: TRBV4-1
abundance: .
CDR3nt: TGCGCCAGCAGCCAAGGTCGGGGTACCAATGAAAAACTGTTTTTT
CDR3aa: CASSQGRGTNEKLFF

d_gene: TRBD1
j_gene: TRBJ1-2
v_gene: TRBV20-1
abundance: many
CDR3nt: TGCAGTGCACGTACAGGGGGCCTAGGGCGCGGCTACACCTTC
CDR3aa: CSARTGGLGRGYTF

d_gene: TRBD2
j_gene: TRBJ2-7
v_gene: TRBV20-1
abundance: few
CDR3nt: TGCAGTGCTAGAGATGGTCGGACAGGGAGAGGTGGTCTAGCGGGAGGTAGCTACGAGCAGTACTTC
CDR3aa: CSARDGRTGRGGLAGGSYEQYF

d_gene: .
j_gene: TRBJ2-7
v_gene: TRBV20-1
abundance: many
CDR3nt: TGCAGTGCTAGTAGTGATAGTGAGGCCTACGAGCAGTACTTC
CDR3aa: CSASSDSEAYEQYF

d_gene: .
j_gene: TRBJ2-1
v_gene: TRBV5-6
abundance: .
CDR3nt: TGTGCCAGCAGCTTGGGGCTCCTAGCTGGTGAGCAGTTCTTC
CDR3aa: CASSLGLLAGEQFF

d_gene: TRBD1
j_gene: TRBJ1-1
v_gene: TRBV6-2/TRBV6-3
abundance: .
CDR3nt: TGTGCCAGCAGTTACCCCAAGACAGGGAGGATGAGCACTGAAGCTTTCTTT
CDR3aa: CASSYPKTGRMSTEAFF

d_gene: TRBD1
j_gene: TRBJ1-1
v_gene: TRBV18
abundance: many
CDR3nt: TGTGCCAGCTCACCAGGGACAGCTGAAGCTTTCTTT
CDR3aa: CASSPGTAEAFF

d_gene: TRBD1
j_gene: TRBJ1-2
v_gene: TRBV28
abundance: many
CDR3nt: TGTGCCAGCAGTACCGGGACAGGGGTACGCGGCTACACCTTC
CDR3aa: CASSTGTGVRGYTF

d_gene: .
j_gene: TRBJ1-2
v_gene: TRBV2
abundance: many
CDR3nt: TGTGCCAGCAGTGAAGCGCTTGGAGGGGATAACTATGGCTACACCTTC
CDR3aa: CASSEALGGDNYGYTF

d_gene: TRBD1
j_gene: TRBJ2-7
v_gene: TRBV7-2
abundance: many
CDR3nt: TGTGCCAGCAGAACGGGACAGGGGATGTACGAGCAGTACTTC
CDR3aa: CASRTGQGMYEQYF

d_gene: .
j_gene: TRBJ1-4
v_gene: TRBV6-1
abundance: .
CDR3nt: TGTGCCAGCAGTGCAGCGGATGAAAAACTGTTTTTT
CDR3aa: CASSAADEKLFF

d_gene: .
j_gene: TRBJ2-7
v_gene: TRBV10-1
abundance: .
CDR3nt: TGCGCCAGCAGTGCCCGGGACGCCCCCCACGAGCAGTACTTC
CDR3aa: CASSARDAPHEQYF

d_gene: .
j_gene: TRBJ1-6
v_gene: TRBV27
abundance: few
CDR3nt: TGTGCCAGCAGTGGAAGGGTCCTTAATTCACCCCTCCACTTT
CDR3aa: CASSGRVLNSPLHF

d_gene: TRBD1
j_gene: TRBJ2-5
v_gene: TRBV2
abundance: few
CDR3nt: TGTGCCAGCAATCCACCGGGACAGAAAGAGACCCAGTACTTC
CDR3aa: CASNPPGQKETQYF

d_gene: .
j_gene: TRBJ1-1
v_gene: TRBV20-1
abundance: .
CDR3nt: TGCAGTGCTAGAGTGGGGGCCGGCACTGAAGCTTTCTTT
CDR3aa: CSARVGAGTEAFF

d_gene: TRBD2
j_gene: TRBJ2-1
v_gene: TRBV12-3/TRBV12-4
abundance: few
CDR3nt: TGTGCCAGCAGCCGACTAGCGGGAGAGGGGGAAGGGGAGTTCTTC
CDR3aa: CASSRLAGEGEGEFF

d_gene: TRBD2
j_gene: TRBJ2-3
v_gene: TRBV15
abundance: .
CDR3nt: TGTGCCACCAGCAGAGGGGCGGGAGGGACGAAAGATACGCAGTATTTT
CDR3aa: CATSRGAGGTKDTQYF

d_gene: .
j_gene: TRBJ1-1
v_gene: TRBV28
abundance: many
CDR3nt: TGTGCCAGCATCCTAGTAGGCAGGGTGAACACTGAAGCTTTCTTT
CDR3aa: CASILVGRVNTEAFF

d_gene: TRBD2
j_gene: TRBJ2-1
v_gene: TRBV2
abundance: many
CDR3nt: TGTGCCAGCAGTGTGGAACTAGCGCCCGATGAGCAGTTCTTC
CDR3aa: CASSVELAPDEQFF

d_gene: TRBD2
j_gene: TRBJ2-7
v_gene: TRBV4-1
abundance: .
CDR3nt: TGCGCCAGCACCCCACATTCGGGACTAGCGGGAGTGAATCCCTACGAGCAGTACTTC
CDR3aa: CASTPHSGLAGVNPYEQYF

d_gene: TRBD1
j_gene: TRBJ1-5
v_gene: TRBV13
abundance: few
CDR3nt: TGTGCCAGCAGCCTTCGACAGGGCCTACAGCCCCAGCATTTT
CDR3aa: CASSLRQGLQPQHF

d_gene: .
j_gene: TRBJ1-4
v_gene: TRBV5-8
abundance: many
CDR3nt: TGTGCCAGCAGCTTGGAAAGGGGGTGGCGCGAAAAACTGTTTTTT
CDR3aa: CASSLERGWREKLFF

d_gene: .
j_gene: TRBJ2-7
v_gene: TRBV5-1
abundance: few
CDR3nt: TGCGCCAGCAGCTTGATGAGGGACGAGCAGTACTTC
CDR3aa: CASSLMRDEQYF

d_gene: TRBD1
j_gene: TRBJ2-3
v_gene: TRBV24-1
abundance: many
CDR3nt: TGTGCCACCAGAAGAGGACAGGGGGAGCAGTATTTT
CDR3aa: CATRRGQGEQYF

d_gene: .
j_gene: TRBJ2-7
v_gene: TRBV28
abundance: many
CDR3nt: TGTGCCAGCACCCAGATCCTATCCTACGAGCAGTACTTC
CDR3aa: CASTQILSYEQYF

d_gene: .
j_gene: TRBJ2-3
v_gene: TRBV24-1
abundance: few
CDR3nt: TGTGCCACCAGTGCGGCGGGAATCACAGATACGCAGTATTTT
CDR3aa: CATSAAGITDTQYF

d_gene: TRBD1
j_gene: TRBJ2-2
v_gene: TRBV12-3/TRBV12-4
abundance: few
CDR3nt: TGTGCCAGCAGTCCCTCTACAGGGGCCGGGGAGCTGTTTTTT
CDR3aa: CASSPSTGAGELFF

d_gene: TRBD2
j_gene: TRBJ2-7
v_gene: TRBV20-1
abundance: .
CDR3nt: TGCAGTGCTCCCCTAGCGGGGGGCACCTACGAGCAGTACTTC
CDR3aa: CSAPLAGGTYEQYF

d_gene: .
j_gene: TRBJ2-5
v_gene: TRBV20-1
abundance: many
CDR3nt: TGCAGTGCTAGAGCTGATGGTCAGGGGACGACCCAGTACTTC
CDR3aa: CSARADGQGTTQYF

d_gene: .
j_gene: TRBJ2-5
v_gene: TRBV25-1
abundance: few
CDR3nt: TGTGCCAGCAGTGAGCTACAGGGTCGCCAAGAGACCCAGTACTTC
CDR3aa: CASSELQGRQETQYF